The 6 T cell receptor beta chains given below trace back to one sample, sequenced in a study of cytomegalovirus exposure and HLA in healthy donors. The PCR contained 60 Vbeta and 13 Jbeta primers. The data were produced by immunoSEQ multiplex PCR, yet TCRdb's version contains in-frame clones alone and is incomplete. The repertoire holds roughly 110,000 clones, with approximately 70% as singletons. The sample comprised PBMCs. The receptors stem from a man aged 25-45 years in good health and CMV-seropositive.

The chain joins TRBV27 to TRBJ2-1; no reliable D call. Germline-derived CDR1 and CDR2 are MNHEY and SMNVEV (reference sequence). The CDR3 extends over 12 amino acids. Trimming shortened V by 4 bases and J by 8 bases, and 9 bases separated the two germline ends. This chain's CDR3 is CASSSPEDEQFF. The DNA for the CDR3 is TGTGCCAGCAGTTCTCCCGAGGATGAGCAGTTCTTC.

This chain joins TRBV2 and TRBJ2-5, with a possible D match to TRBD2 (6 bases). The CDR3 runs 14 residues. Per the germline V gene, CDR1 is SNHLY and CDR2 is FYNNEI. V was trimmed by 11 bases and J by 3 bases, leaving 19 bases between them. CDR3 sequence reads: CAGPEFSGEETQYF. The CDR3 nucleotides are TGTGCCGGACCGGAATTTAGCGGAGAAGAGACCCAGTACTTC.

A word on this clone: Other DNA sequences within the sample encode an identical CDR3. The chain combines TRBV5-5 with TRBJ1-5, with D tentatively TRBD1 (5 bases). Trimming cost V 1 base and J 7 bases, with 21 bases left between them. This CDR3 spans 17 amino acids. Germline V gives CDR1 SGHKS, CDR2 YYEKEE (reference sequence). Here the CDR3 DNA reads TGTGCCAGCAGCTTGAATTTGGGGGGTCGGGATATGCAGCCCCAGCATTTT. It translates to CASSLNLGGRDMQPQHF.

The gene calls are TRBV18 and TRBJ2-1, with 9 bases matching TRBD1. The germline V gene has CDR1 KGHSH and CDR2 LQKENI. V trimming: 3 bases; J trimming: 2 bases; junction bases outside the gene matches: 2. The CDR3 runs 15 residues. The CDR3 DNA is TGTGCCAGCTCACCGGGACAGGGACCCTACAATGAGCAGTTCTTC. Translation gives CASSPGQGPYNEQFF.

The chain recombines TRBV9 with TRBJ2-3, with D perhaps TRBD2 (6 bases). The CDR3 sequence is 13 residues long. V lost 0 bases and J 5 bases, leaving 7 bases between the germline ends. Germline CDR1 SGDLS, CDR2 YYNGEE. Here the CDR3 DNA reads TGTGCCAGCAGCGTAGACGGGGGAGATACGCAGTATTTT. As protein: CASSVDGGDTQYF. The entire variable domain, with the rest obtained from reference TRBV9 and TRBJ2-3, is as follows: DSGVTQTPKHLITATGQRVTLRCSPRSGDLSVYWYQQSLDQGLQFLIQYYNGEERAKGNILERFSAQQFPDLHSELNLSSLELGDSALYFCASSVDGGDTQYFGPGTRLTVL.

The V call is TRBV6-1, the J call TRBJ2-7; 8 bases fit TRBD1. This CDR3 has 15 residues. V trimming: 3 bases; J trimming: 3 bases; junction bases outside the gene matches: 7. Germline values: CDR1 MNHNS, CDR2 SASEGT. The CDR3 reads CASSDSGGAFYEQYF. The CDR3 region has the DNA TGTGCCAGCAGTGACTCAGGGGGCGCATTCTACGAGCAGTACTTC.